A single sample is the source of the 25 T cell receptor beta chains below, sequenced in a study of OX40 agonist ivuxolimab in advanced cancers. The data were produced by immunoSEQ multiplex PCR, yet TCRdb's version contains in-frame clones alone and is incomplete. The table shows 20,000 to 25,000 clones, with approximately 87% occurring only once. The sequenced sample was CD4+ or CD8+ T cells sorted from blood, obtained in a trial of the OX40 agonist ivuxolimab. Receptor source: an adult with an advanced solid tumor such as melanoma, head and neck, liver or kidney cancer.

The rearrangement joins TRBV7-9 to TRBJ2-5; perhaps D is TRBD1 or TRBD2 (5 bases each). The CDR3 is 13 amino acids. Germline lookup yields CDR1 SEHNR and CDR2 FQNEAQ (reference sequence). Deletions cut 6 bases from V and 4 bases from J, with 12 bases between. As DNA, the CDR3 is TGTGCCAGCAGTTCTCCGGGACGAGAGACCCAGTACTTC. Translating gives CASSSPGRETQYF.

This rearrangement joins TRBV15 to TRBJ2-1; D is uncertain. This CDR3 region has 14 residues. The germline gives CDR1 LNHNV, CDR2 YYDKDF (reference sequence). The V end lost 5 bases, the J end lost 0 bases, and 8 bases lay between the germline ends. The CDR3 DNA reads as TGTGCCACCAGCCTAGTTAGCTCCTACAATGAGCAGTTCTTC. It yields the protein CATSLVSSYNEQFF.

The rearrangement links TRBV27 to TRBJ1-2, with D possibly TRBD1 on 5 matching bases. CDR3 size: 13 residues. Trimming pared 6 bases from V and 4 bases from J, leaving 12 bases between. In germline, CDR1 is MNHEY, CDR2 SMNVEV (reference sequence). CDR3 region: CASRITGSYGYTF. The DNA for the CDR3 is TGTGCCAGCAGAATAACAGGTAGCTATGGCTACACCTTC.

This chain joins TRBV19 and TRBJ1-3; D is uncertain. The length of the CDR3 is 14 residues. V lost 4 bases and J 1 base, leaving 8 bases between the germline ends. Germline V gives CDR1 LNHDA, CDR2 SQIVND (reference sequence). CDR3 nucleotides: TGTGCCAGTAGTACCGACGGGTCTGGAAACACCATATATTTT. It is translated as CASSTDGSGNTIYF.

By proportion, this clone is medium-sized. V and J are TRBV27 and TRBJ2-7, with D possibly TRBD2 on 5 matching bases. The V end was cut by 2 bases, the J end by 9 bases, with 14 bases between. Germline CDR1 MNHEY, CDR2 SMNVEV (reference sequence). CDR3 size: 13 residues. CDR3 residues: CASSLIRSDLQYF. The CDR3 nucleotides are TGTGCCAGCAGTTTAATACGTTCGGACTTGCAGTACTTC.

The gene calls are TRBV9 and TRBJ1-2; TRBD1 might be the D (5 bases). V lost 0 bases, J lost 8 bases, and 8 bases lay in between. Germline V gene data show CDR1 as SGDLS and CDR2 as YYNGEE. This CDR3 has 12 residues. The CDR3 spells CASSVGGNGYTF. The CDR3 DNA reads TGTGCCAGCAGCGTAGGGGGGAACGGCTACACCTTC.

The V call is TRBV11-1, the J call TRBJ2-1, with a weak D call TRBD1 (6 bases). V was pared by 5 bases and J by 7 bases, with 21 bases between. The germline gives CDR1 SGHAT, CDR2 FQDESV (reference sequence). This CDR3 has 16 residues. The CDR3 nucleotides read TGTGCCAGCAGCCCCCCTCCTAGGGGGAGTAATAATGAGCAGTTCTTC. It specifies CASSPPPRGSNNEQFF.

The V gene is TRBV5-8, the J gene TRBJ1-2; D is possibly TRBD1 (6 bases). Germline CDR1 and CDR2: SGHTS and YDEGEE. The CDR3 is 15 amino acids. Between the trimmed V and J ends, which lost 0 bases and 6 bases, there was a span of 15 bases. For the CDR3, the DNA is TGTGCCAGCAGCTTGGCCGAGGGGGTGGTTGATGGCTACACCTTC. This encodes CASSLAEGVVDGYTF.

J is TRBJ2-7 and V is TRBV25-1, with D possibly TRBD1 on 5 matching bases. Trimming removed 4 bases from V and 3 bases from J, with 16 bases in between. The CDR3 covers 15 residues. Germline lookup yields CDR1 MGHDK and CDR2 SYGVNS. The CDR3: CASSGGPGKGYEQYF. CDR3 nucleotides: TGTGCCAGCAGTGGCGGTCCAGGGAAGGGCTACGAGCAGTACTTC.

V gene TRBV2 combines with J gene TRBJ1-1; D is uncertain. The CDR3 spans 13 residues. CDR1 SNHLY and CDR2 FYNNEI come from the germline V gene. V dropped 0 bases and J dropped 8 bases, with 10 bases sitting between them. CDR3 sequence (DNA): TGTGCCAGCAGTGAAGCTGGCAGTCTGGAAGCTTTCTTT. It translates to CASSEAGSLEAFF.

The rearrangement joins TRBV9 to TRBJ1-1; no clear D gene. This CDR3 spans 15 amino acids. V was trimmed by 4 bases and J by 4 bases, leaving 17 bases between them. The V gene's germline CDR1 is SGDLS and CDR2 YYNGEE. The CDR3 region is CASSRGGGKGTEAFF. CDR3 nucleotide sequence: TGTGCCAGCAGCCGGGGTGGCGGGAAAGGCACTGAAGCTTTCTTT.

This chain uses TRBV5-6 with TRBJ2-7; maybe TRBD2 (6 bases). The V end was cut by 1 base, the J end by 3 bases, with 14 bases between. Germline loops: CDR1 SGHDT, CDR2 YYEEEE. The CDR3 loop spans 15 amino acids. The CDR3 here is CASSLNGGSGYEQYF. CDR3 nucleotide sequence: TGTGCCAGCAGCTTGAATGGAGGGTCAGGCTACGAGCAGTACTTC.

This clone turned up a few times. The rearrangement links TRBV4-1 to TRBJ1-1; no reliable D call. This CDR3 has 13 amino acids. The germline V gene encodes CDR1 MGHRA and CDR2 YSYEKL. Between the trimmed V and J ends, which lost 4 bases and 5 bases, there was a span of 11 bases. CDR3 coding DNA: TGCGCCAGCAGCCTCCACATGAGAACTGAAGCTTTCTTT. This gives the protein CASSLHMRTEAFF.

The J gene is TRBJ1-5, the V gene TRBV4-3; TRBD1 matches 11 bases. V lost 1 base, J lost 5 bases, and 10 bases stayed unmatched. The CDR3 extends over 18 amino acids. The germline CDR1 and CDR2 sequences are LGHNA and YSLEER. CDR3 DNA sequence: TGCGCCAGCAGCCAAGGGACGTGGGGACAGGGGGAAGATCAGCCCCAGCATTTT. Protein product: CASSQGTWGQGEDQPQHF.

The chain is built from TRBV6-5 and TRBJ2-5; D is unclear. CDR1 is MNHEY and CDR2 is SVGAGI in the germline V gene. CDR3 length equals 13 residues. Trimming took off 0 bases at V and 7 bases at J, with 9 bases between the two ends. The CDR3 DNA reads as TGTGCCAGCAGTTACTCCGGGCCGGGGACCCAGTACTTC. Translated, it gives CASSYSGPGTQYF.

The chain combines TRBV25-1 with TRBJ2-1, with D possibly TRBD2 on 6 matching bases. CDR1 is MGHDK, CDR2 SYGVNS, per germline. The CDR3 is 14 amino acids. Trimming took off 6 bases at V and 3 bases at J, with 12 bases between the two ends. The CDR3 DNA is TGTGCCAGCAGCCTTCGGAGGGGCTACAATGAGCAGTTCTTC. It is translated as CASSLRRGYNEQFF.

The CDR3 is CASSFPLAGKETQYF. The CDR3 nucleotides are TGTGCCAGCAGTTTTCCCCTAGCGGGAAAAGAGACCCAGTACTTC. This chain connects TRBV28 to TRBJ2-5; 9 bases are shared with TRBD2. The CDR3 sequence is 15 residues long. The germline V gene encodes CDR1 MDHEN and CDR2 SYDVKM. With 3 bases clipped from V and 3 bases from J, the junction kept 5 bases outside the gene matches. Variable domain in full (rest from reference TRBV28 and TRBJ2-5): DVKVTQSSRYLVKRTGEKVFLECVQDMDHENMFWYRQDPGLGLRLIYFSYDVKMKEKGDIPEGYSVSREKKERFSLILESASTNQTSMYLCASSFPLAGKETQYFGPGTRLLVL.

This clone was found a few times. The rearrangement uses TRBV5-5 and TRBJ2-6, with D maybe TRBD1 (5 bases). V was pared by 4 bases and J by 0 bases, with 11 bases between. From germline, CDR1 is SGHKS and CDR2 YYEKEE (reference sequence). This CDR3 is 16 amino acids long. CDR3 protein: CASSPDTYSGANVLTF. The CDR3 DNA sequence: TGTGCCAGCAGCCCGGACACCTACTCTGGGGCCAACGTCCTGACTTTC.

V gene TRBV27 combines with J gene TRBJ2-1, with 7 nucleotides matching TRBD1. CDR3 length: 12 amino acids. Germline lookup yields CDR1 MNHEY and CDR2 SMNVEV (reference sequence). V dropped 8 bases and J dropped 5; count of bases not matched to a gene: 3. This CDR3 reads CASGDSDNEQFF. The CDR3 DNA is TGTGCCAGCGGGGACAGTGACAATGAGCAGTTCTTC.

The chain employs TRBV6-5 and TRBJ1-1; perhaps TRBD1 as D (6 bases). Trimming took off 6 bases at V and 4 bases at J, with 18 bases between the two ends. CDR1 is MNHEY, CDR2 SVGAGI, per germline. CDR3 length: 15 residues. The CDR3 sequence is CASRQPSTGITEAFF. The CDR3 nucleotides read TGTGCCAGCAGACAGCCATCCACAGGGATCACTGAAGCTTTCTTT.

The CDR3 is CASRITDRWQSSSTNEKLFF. DNA of the CDR3: TGTGCCAGTAGAATCACGGACAGGTGGCAATCATCTTCAACTAATGAAAAACTGTTTTTT. The rearrangement joins TRBV19 to TRBJ1-4; 7 positions match TRBD1. Germline V lookup: CDR1 LNHDA, CDR2 SQIVND (reference sequence). The length of the CDR3 is 20 residues. V was clipped by 6 bases and J by 0 bases; unmatched bases: 19.

This clone has just one count. The chain's CDR3 is CASSPSGGLYNEQFF. The CDR3 DNA is TGCGCCAGCAGCCCTAGTGGGGGGCTCTACAATGAGCAGTTCTTC. The gene calls are TRBV4-1 and TRBJ2-1; D is perhaps TRBD1 or TRBD2 (6 bases each). The CDR3 has 15 amino acids. V shed 4 bases and J shed 3 bases, with 13 bases lying between them. CDR1 MGHRA and CDR2 YSYEKL come from the germline V gene.

J is TRBJ1-2 and V is TRBV25-1; no firm D call. The V and J ends lost 10 bases and 4 bases respectively, with 19 bases between them. The CDR3 runs 14 residues. Germline lookup yields CDR1 MGHDK and CDR2 SYGVNS. CDR3 DNA: TGTGCCACCATCAAATCCGGCCAACTCTATGGCTACACCTTC. The encoded protein is CATIKSGQLYGYTF.

The rearrangement joins TRBV4-1 to TRBJ2-6; the D call may be TRBD1 or TRBD2 (6 bases each). The CDR3 loop spans 16 amino acids. Trimming cost V 1 base and J 3 bases, with 10 bases left between them. Germline CDR1 and CDR2: MGHRA and YSYEKL. The chain's CDR3 is CASSQVRGLGANVLTF. The CDR3 DNA reads TGCGCCAGCAGCCAAGTACGGGGGCTTGGGGCCAACGTCCTGACTTTC.

The chain links TRBV5-6 to TRBJ1-5; D unclear. This CDR3 comprises 15 residues. V lost 2 bases, J lost 2 bases, and 11 bases lay in between. Germline V gene data show CDR1 as SGHDT and CDR2 as YYEEEE. The CDR3 loop is CASSFSEMGNQPQHF. CDR3 bases: TGTGCCAGCAGCTTCTCCGAGATGGGCAATCAGCCCCAGCATTTT. The full variable domain, rest sourced from reference TRBV5-6 and TRBJ1-5, is DAGVTQSPTHLIKTRGQQVTLRCSPKSGHDTVSWYQQALGQGPQFIFQYYEEEERQRGNFPDRFSGHQFPNYSSELNVNALLLGDSALYLCASSFSEMGNQPQHFGDGTRLSIL.